This T cell receptor (beta chain) appears in the sequencing data of a study of cytomegalovirus exposure and HLA in healthy donors. Germline values: CDR1 ENHRY, CDR2 SYGVKD. The trim removed 10 bases at V and 0 bases at J, leaving 17 bases unmatched. The CDR3 spans 17 residues. The study's findings and limits: The listing of 150 to 200 TCR beta chains classed them as cytomegalovirus-associated.

Note on this clone: The antigen remains unidentified.

Sequenced by immunoSEQ multiplex PCR; TCRdb stores in-frame clones only, minus some. The table lists roughly 280,000 clones, 65% to 90% of them singletons. V gene TRBV10-3 combines with J gene TRBJ2-7, with 8 bases lining up with TRBD1. The sequenced sample was PBMCs. The receptor was derived from a woman under 30 in good health and CMV-seronegative. The CDR3, as DNA: TGTGCCACTAGGGACAGGAGTGAGTCAGACCGCTCCTACGAGCAGTACTTC. This sequence encodes CATRDRSESDRSYEQYF.